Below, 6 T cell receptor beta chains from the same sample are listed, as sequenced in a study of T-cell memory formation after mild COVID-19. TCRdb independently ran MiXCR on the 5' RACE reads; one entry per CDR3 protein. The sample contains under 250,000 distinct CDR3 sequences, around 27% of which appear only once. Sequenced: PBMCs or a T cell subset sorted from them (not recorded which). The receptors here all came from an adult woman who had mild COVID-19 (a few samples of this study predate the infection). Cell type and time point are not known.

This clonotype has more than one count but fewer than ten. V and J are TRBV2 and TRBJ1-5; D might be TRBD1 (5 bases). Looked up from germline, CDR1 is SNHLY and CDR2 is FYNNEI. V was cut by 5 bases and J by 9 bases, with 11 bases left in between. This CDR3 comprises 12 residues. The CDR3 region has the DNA TGTGCCAGCAGTCCCCCCGGGGGGCCCCAGCATTTT. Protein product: CASSPPGGPQHF.

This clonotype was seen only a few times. Here the CDR3 reads CASSSGQARGNEQFF. In DNA, the CDR3 is TGTGCCAGCAGTTCCGGCCAGGCAAGGGGCAATGAGCAGTTCTTC. This chain uses TRBV7-2 with TRBJ2-1, with D tentatively TRBD1 (5 bases). CDR3 size: 15 residues. Trimming cost V 6 bases and J 6 bases, with 18 bases left between them. The germline CDR1 and CDR2 sequences are SGHTA and FQGNSA.

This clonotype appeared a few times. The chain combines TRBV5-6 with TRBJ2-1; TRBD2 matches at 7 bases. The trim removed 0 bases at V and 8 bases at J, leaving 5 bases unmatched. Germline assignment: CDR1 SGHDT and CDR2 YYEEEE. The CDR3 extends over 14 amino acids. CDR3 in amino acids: CASSLAGLVDEQFF. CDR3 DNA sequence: TGTGCCAGCAGCTTGGCCGGACTAGTTGATGAGCAGTTCTTC. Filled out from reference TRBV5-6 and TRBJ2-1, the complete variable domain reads DAGVTQSPTHLIKTRGQQVTLRCSPKSGHDTVSWYQQALGQGPQFIFQYYEEEERQRGNFPDRFSGHQFPNYSSELNVNALLLGDSALYLCASSLAGLVDEQFFGPGTRLTVL.

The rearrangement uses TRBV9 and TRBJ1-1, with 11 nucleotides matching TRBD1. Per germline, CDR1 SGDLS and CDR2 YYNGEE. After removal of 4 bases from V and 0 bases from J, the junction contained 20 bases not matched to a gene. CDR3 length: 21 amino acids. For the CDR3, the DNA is TGTGCCAGCAGCCCTAATTCTCCCGGGTGGGGACAGGGGGGTATGAACACTGAAGCTTTCTTT. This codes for CASSPNSPGWGQGGMNTEAFF.

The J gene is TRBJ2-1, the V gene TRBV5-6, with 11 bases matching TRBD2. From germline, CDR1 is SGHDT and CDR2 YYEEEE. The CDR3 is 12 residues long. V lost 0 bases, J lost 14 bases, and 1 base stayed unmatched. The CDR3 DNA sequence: TGTGCCAGCAGCTTGGTTAGCGGGGGGGAGTTCTTC. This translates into CASSLVSGGEFF.

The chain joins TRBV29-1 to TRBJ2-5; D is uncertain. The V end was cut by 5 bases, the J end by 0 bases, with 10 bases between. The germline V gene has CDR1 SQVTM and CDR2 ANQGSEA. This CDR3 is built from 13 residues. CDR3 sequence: CSVLGDYQETQYF. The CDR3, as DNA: TGCAGCGTTCTCGGTGACTACCAAGAGACCCAGTACTTC.